Here is one T cell receptor (beta chain) with its context. Its specificity is unknown. The data stem from a study of cytomegalovirus exposure and HLA in healthy donors. Study summary: The roughly 100 million unique TCR beta sequences, from approximately 170 million T cells, were found by an earlier analysis.

Study-wide points: The number of N-insertions in an Asian-associated ancestry cluster was reportedly below the approximately 700-donor mean in a later analysis.

V shed 3 bases, J shed 3 bases, and the junction held 1 base outside the gene matches. Germline V gene data show CDR1 as SGHTA and CDR2 as FQGTGA. The CDR3 consists of 13 residues. The PCR ran on 60 Vbeta and 13 Jbeta primers. The protocol was immunoSEQ multiplex PCR, while the TCRdb copy is restricted to in-frame clones and leaves out a portion. The sample carries just over 150,000 clones, 80% recorded once. V and J are TRBV7-3 and TRBJ2-7; 8 bases map to TRBD2. Input material: PBMCs. The clonotype was recovered from a male donor in good health and CMV-seropositive. The CDR3 here is CASSFLAGYEQYF. As DNA, the CDR3 is TGTGCCAGCAGCTTCCTAGCGGGCTACGAGCAGTACTTC.